Listed below are T cell receptor beta chains from one sample, sequenced in a study of blood T cell repertoires in COVID-19. TCRdb's copy holds only in-frame clones and misses some; the assay was immunoSEQ multiplex PCR. The repertoire holds about 240,000 clones, with about 73% as singletons. The sample consisted of peripheral blood. These TCRs come from a woman of 80 years or more with acute or convalescent COVID-19. CDR3s include the opening cysteine and the closing phenylalanine or tryptophan. Fields, in order: D gene, V gene, J gene, clone size, CDR3 protein, CDR3 DNA. A D gene is named only where the DNA matches it firmly. Clone size is shown for a subset of rows, as once, few, many or a class of expanded clone.

NA	TRBV9	TRBJ1-1	NA	CASSVGGMNTEAFF	TGTGCCAGCAGCGTAGGAGGAATGAACACTGAAGCTTTCTTT
NA	TRBV6-5	TRBJ2-6	NA	CASSPQGLGANVLTF	TGTGCCAGCAGTCCACAGGGCCTCGGGGCCAACGTCCTGACTTTC
TRBD2	TRBV5-1	TRBJ2-5	NA	CASREGGETQYF	TGCGCCAGCAGGGAGGGAGGGGAGACCCAGTACTTC
TRBD1	TRBV5-1	TRBJ2-7	NA	CASSLVQGALYEQYF	TGCGCCAGCAGCTTGGTACAGGGGGCCCTCTACGAGCAGTACTTC
NA	TRBV9	TRBJ1-3	once	CASSVGVGVGGLFGNTIYF	TGTGCCAGCAGCGTAGGGGTGGGGGTAGGGGGTCTGTTTGGAAACACCATATATTTT
NA	TRBV14	TRBJ1-2	NA	CASSLGRVYGYTF	TGTGCCAGCAGCCTCGGGAGAGTCTATGGCTACACCTTC
NA	TRBV5-5	TRBJ2-7	few	CASKEGYEQYF	TGTGCCAGCAAGGAGGGCTACGAGCAGTACTTC
NA	TRBV6-5	TRBJ1-6	NA	CASSYRGRPGDSPLHF	TGTGCCAGCAGTTACAGGGGGAGACCTGGGGATTCACCCCTCCACTTT
NA	TRBV5-5	TRBJ2-3	NA	CASSLVADTQYF	TGTGCCAGCAGCTTAGTAGCCGATACGCAGTATTTT
TRBD1	TRBV5-1	TRBJ1-1	NA	CASSLGLGGLTEAFF	TGCGCCAGCAGCTTGGGCCTAGGGGGCTTAACTGAAGCTTTCTTT
TRBD2	TRBV5-4	TRBJ2-7	NA	CASSLSGGTYEQYF	TGTGCCAGCAGCTTGAGCGGGGGCACCTACGAGCAGTACTTC
TRBD1	TRBV14	TRBJ2-6	NA	CASSQGTGGANVLTF	TGTGCCAGCAGCCAAGGGACAGGAGGGGCCAACGTCCTGACTTTC
NA	TRBV29-1	TRBJ1-5	NA	CSVFTGSGSNQPQHF	TGCAGCGTCTTTACAGGGTCAGGTAGCAATCAGCCCCAGCATTTT
TRBD1	TRBV3-1/TRBV3-2	TRBJ1-2	few	CASSQGATTGGYTF	TGTGCCAGCAGCCAAGGGGCCACGACAGGGGGCTACACCTTC
TRBD2	TRBV7-2	TRBJ2-3	NA	CASSLWRGVSTDTQYF	TGTGCCAGCAGCTTATGGCGGGGGGTAAGCACAGATACGCAGTATTTT
NA	TRBV5-5	TRBJ2-6	NA	CASSLGRYFSGANVLTF	TGTGCCAGCAGCTTGGGGAGGTACTTCTCTGGGGCCAACGTCCTGACTTTC
TRBD1	TRBV6-5	TRBJ1-2	NA	CASSPGQRGYTF	TGTGCCAGCAGCCCGGGACAGCGTGGCTACACCTTC
TRBD1	TRBV4-3	TRBJ1-5	NA	CASSQDLPRQGADQPQHF	TGCGCCAGCAGCCAAGATCTCCCCCGACAGGGAGCCGATCAGCCCCAGCATTTT
TRBD1	TRBV3-1/TRBV3-2	TRBJ2-5	few	CASSWTGSETQYF	TGTGCCAGCAGCTGGACAGGGTCGGAGACCCAGTACTTC
NA	TRBV20-1	TRBJ2-7	NA	CSASGRRTYEQYF	TGCAGTGCTAGTGGGAGGCGAACCTACGAGCAGTACTTC
NA	TRBV6-5	TRBJ2-5	few	CASRGVGETQYF	TGTGCCAGCAGAGGGGTAGGAGAGACCCAGTACTTC
TRBD1	TRBV9	TRBJ1-1	NA	CASSRWDSLNTEAFF	TGTGCCAGCAGCCGATGGGACAGCTTGAACACTGAAGCTTTCTTT
NA	TRBV7-9	TRBJ2-1	NA	CASTIQGNEQFF	TGTGCCAGCACCATTCAGGGGAATGAGCAGTTCTTC
NA	TRBV2	TRBJ2-2	NA	CASSESPPGELFF	TGTGCCAGCAGTGAGTCTCCCCCCGGGGAGCTGTTTTTT
TRBD2	TRBV24-1	TRBJ2-5	NA	CATSDSAGVSETQYF	TGTGCCACCAGTGACTCAGCGGGAGTTTCAGAGACCCAGTACTTC
TRBD2	TRBV5-1	TRBJ2-1	many	CASSFGGTISSNEQFF	TGCGCCAGCAGCTTTGGGGGGACTATAAGTTCCAATGAGCAGTTCTTC
NA	TRBV3-1/TRBV3-2	TRBJ2-5	few	CASSQRSGQETQYF	TGTGCCAGCAGCCAAAGAAGCGGACAAGAGACCCAGTACTTC
TRBD1	TRBV9	TRBJ1-4	NA	CASSVGDRGEKLFF	TGTGCCAGCAGCGTAGGGGACAGGGGGGAAAAACTGTTTTTT
TRBD1	TRBV6-2/TRBV6-3	TRBJ1-5	NA	CASSPGQTQLYSNQPQHF	TGTGCCAGCAGTCCGGGACAGACCCAACTTTATAGCAATCAGCCCCAGCATTTT
NA	TRBV6-2/TRBV6-3	TRBJ2-5	many	CASSYSRQETQYF	TGTGCCAGCAGTTACTCGCGGCAAGAGACCCAGTACTTC
NA	TRBV18	TRBJ1-5	NA	CASSPSLNQPQHF	TGTGCCAGCTCACCCTCACTCAATCAGCCCCAGCATTTT
NA	TRBV2	TRBJ2-1	NA	CASSGGRMDEQFF	TGTGCCAGCAGTGGGGGGCGGATGGATGAGCAGTTCTTC
NA	TRBV19	TRBJ1-4	NA	CASRDLPTNEKLFF	TGTGCCAGTAGGGACTTGCCAACTAATGAAAAACTGTTTTTT
NA	TRBV6-6	TRBJ1-4	NA	CASSLLAGIYNEKLFF	TGTGCCAGCAGTCTTCTCGCGGGGATCTATAATGAAAAACTGTTTTTT
NA	TRBV5-1	TRBJ2-2	NA	CASSLFQSTGELFF	TGCGCCAGCAGCTTGTTTCAGTCCACCGGGGAGCTGTTTTTT
NA	TRBV6-2/TRBV6-3	TRBJ1-5	few	CASSYGASNQPQHF	TGTGCCAGCAGTTACGGGGCTAGCAATCAGCCCCAGCATTTT
NA	TRBV9	TRBJ2-7	few	CASSVGWGVYEQYF	TGTGCCAGCAGCGTAGGGTGGGGGGTATACGAGCAGTACTTC
TRBD2	TRBV7-6	TRBJ2-3	NA	CASSLVSTSGGLDTQYF	TGTGCCAGCAGCTTAGTATCGACTAGCGGGGGGCTTGATACGCAGTATTTT
TRBD2	TRBV19	TRBJ2-5	NA	CASSGAGVGETQYF	TGTGCCAGTAGTGGAGCGGGAGTAGGAGAGACCCAGTACTTC
NA	TRBV30	TRBJ1-6	NA	CAWSCPRGGNSPLHF	TGTGCCTGGAGTTGCCCCCGTGGAGGGAATTCACCCCTCCACTTT
NA	TRBV6-1	TRBJ2-2	NA	CASSEVGRNGELFF	TGTGCCAGCAGTGAAGTAGGGAGGAACGGGGAGCTGTTTTTT
NA	TRBV2	TRBJ1-2	NA	CASSEGQRVYGYTF	TGTGCCAGCAGTGAAGGGCAACGGGTCTATGGCTACACCTTC
TRBD2	TRBV6-5	TRBJ2-7	NA	CASTPGGGPYEQYF	TGTGCCAGCACCCCGGGGGGGGGCCCTTACGAGCAGTACTTC
NA	TRBV5-6	TRBJ1-2	NA	CASSLVGGRAPHGYTF	TGTGCCAGCAGCTTGGTTGGTGGCAGGGCCCCCCATGGCTACACCTTC
NA	TRBV29-1	TRBJ1-1	NA	CSVETPGHLNTEAFF	TGCAGCGTAGAAACTCCGGGACACCTGAACACTGAAGCTTTCTTT
NA	TRBV18	TRBJ1-3	NA	CASSPTVGTGNTIYF	TGTGCCAGCTCACCAACAGTGGGCACTGGAAACACCATATATTTT
TRBD1	TRBV6-5	TRBJ2-7	NA	CASSPDRGDSYEQYF	TGTGCCAGCAGCCCCGACAGGGGCGACTCCTACGAGCAGTACTTC
NA	TRBV3-1/TRBV3-2	TRBJ2-2	once	CASSQDLESANTGELFF	TGTGCCAGCAGCCAAGATCTTGAAAGCGCGAACACCGGGGAGCTGTTTTTT